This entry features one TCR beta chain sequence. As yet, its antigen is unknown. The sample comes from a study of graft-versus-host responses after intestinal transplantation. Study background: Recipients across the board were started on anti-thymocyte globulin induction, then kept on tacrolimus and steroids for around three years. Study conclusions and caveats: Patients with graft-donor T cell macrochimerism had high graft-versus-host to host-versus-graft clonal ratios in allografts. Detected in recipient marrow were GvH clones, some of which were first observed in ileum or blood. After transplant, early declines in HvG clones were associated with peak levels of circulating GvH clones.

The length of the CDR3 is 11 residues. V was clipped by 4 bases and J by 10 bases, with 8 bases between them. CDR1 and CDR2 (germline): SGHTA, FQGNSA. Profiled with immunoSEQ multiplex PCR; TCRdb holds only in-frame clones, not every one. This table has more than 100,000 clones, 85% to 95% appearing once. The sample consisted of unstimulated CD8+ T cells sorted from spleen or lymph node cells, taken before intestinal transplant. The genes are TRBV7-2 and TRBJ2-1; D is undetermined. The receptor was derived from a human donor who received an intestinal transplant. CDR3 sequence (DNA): TGTGCCAGCAGCTGGAGCTCCGAGCAGTTCTTC. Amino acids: CASSWSSEQFF.